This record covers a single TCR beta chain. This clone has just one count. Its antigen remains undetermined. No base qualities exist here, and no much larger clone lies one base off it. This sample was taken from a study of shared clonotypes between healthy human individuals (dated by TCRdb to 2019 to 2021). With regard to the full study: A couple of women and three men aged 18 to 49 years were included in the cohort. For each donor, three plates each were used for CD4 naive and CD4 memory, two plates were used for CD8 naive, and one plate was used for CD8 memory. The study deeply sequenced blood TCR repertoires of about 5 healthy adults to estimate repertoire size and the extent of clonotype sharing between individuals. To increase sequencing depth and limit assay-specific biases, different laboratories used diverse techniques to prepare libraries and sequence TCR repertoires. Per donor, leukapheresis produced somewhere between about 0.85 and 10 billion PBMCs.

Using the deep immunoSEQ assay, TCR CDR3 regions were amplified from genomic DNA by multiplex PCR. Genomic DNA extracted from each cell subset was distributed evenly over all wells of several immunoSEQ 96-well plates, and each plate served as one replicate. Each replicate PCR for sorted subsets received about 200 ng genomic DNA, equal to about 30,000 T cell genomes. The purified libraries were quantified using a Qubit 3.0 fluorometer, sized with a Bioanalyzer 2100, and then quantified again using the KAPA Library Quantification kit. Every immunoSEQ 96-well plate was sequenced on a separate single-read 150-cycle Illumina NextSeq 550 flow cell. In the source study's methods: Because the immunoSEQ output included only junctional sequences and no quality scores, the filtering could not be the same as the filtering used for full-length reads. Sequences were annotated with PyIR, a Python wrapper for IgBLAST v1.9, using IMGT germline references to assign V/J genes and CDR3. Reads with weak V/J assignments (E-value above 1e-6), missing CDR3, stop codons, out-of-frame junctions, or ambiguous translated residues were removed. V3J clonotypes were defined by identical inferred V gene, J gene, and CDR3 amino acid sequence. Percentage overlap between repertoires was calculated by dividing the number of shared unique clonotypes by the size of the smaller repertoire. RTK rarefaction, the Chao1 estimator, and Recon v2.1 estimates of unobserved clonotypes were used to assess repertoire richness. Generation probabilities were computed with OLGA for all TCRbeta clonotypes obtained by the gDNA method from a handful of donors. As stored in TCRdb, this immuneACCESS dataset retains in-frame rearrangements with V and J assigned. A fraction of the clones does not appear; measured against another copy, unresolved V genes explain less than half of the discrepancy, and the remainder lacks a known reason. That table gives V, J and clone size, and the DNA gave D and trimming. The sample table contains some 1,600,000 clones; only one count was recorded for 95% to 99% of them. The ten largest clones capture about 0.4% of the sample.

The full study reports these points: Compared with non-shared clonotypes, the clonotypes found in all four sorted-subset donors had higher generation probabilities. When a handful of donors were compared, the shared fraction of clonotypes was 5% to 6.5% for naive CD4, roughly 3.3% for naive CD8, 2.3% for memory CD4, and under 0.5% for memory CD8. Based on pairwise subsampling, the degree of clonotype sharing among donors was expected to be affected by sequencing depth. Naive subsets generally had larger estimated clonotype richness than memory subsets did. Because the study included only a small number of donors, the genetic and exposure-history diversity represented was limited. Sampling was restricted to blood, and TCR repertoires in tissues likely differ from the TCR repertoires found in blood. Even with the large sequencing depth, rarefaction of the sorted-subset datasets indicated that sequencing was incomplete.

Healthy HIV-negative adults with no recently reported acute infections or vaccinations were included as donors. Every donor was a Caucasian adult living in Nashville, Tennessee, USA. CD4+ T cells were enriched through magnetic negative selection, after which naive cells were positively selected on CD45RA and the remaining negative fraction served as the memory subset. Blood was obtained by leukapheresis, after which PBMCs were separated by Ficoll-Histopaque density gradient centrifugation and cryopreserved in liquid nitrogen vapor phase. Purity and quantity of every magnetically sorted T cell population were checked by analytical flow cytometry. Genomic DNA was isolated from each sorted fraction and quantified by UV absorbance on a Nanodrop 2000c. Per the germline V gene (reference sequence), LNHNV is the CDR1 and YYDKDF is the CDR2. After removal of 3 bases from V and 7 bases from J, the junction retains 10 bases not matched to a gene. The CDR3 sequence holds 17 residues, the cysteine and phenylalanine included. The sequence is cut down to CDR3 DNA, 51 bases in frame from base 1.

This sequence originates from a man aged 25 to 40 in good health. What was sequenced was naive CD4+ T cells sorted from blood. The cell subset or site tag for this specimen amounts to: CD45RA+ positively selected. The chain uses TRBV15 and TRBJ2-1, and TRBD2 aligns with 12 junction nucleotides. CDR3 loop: CATSSGETSGSMNEQFF. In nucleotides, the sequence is TGTGCCACCAGCAGCGGTGAGACTAGCGGGAGTATGAATGAGCAGTTCTTC.